This T cell receptor (beta chain) was found in a study of cytomegalovirus exposure and HLA in healthy donors (TCRdb year 2017). With respect to the entire study: In an earlier analysis of several hundred of the donors, 250 to 350 Gb of sequence data and approximately 100 million unique TCR beta sequences from 180 million or so T cells were reported. In the later analysis, no new phenotypic data were used to find candidate immune exposures; instead, reliance was placed on TCR beta sequences and their occurrence across donors. The study was designed to test whether signatures of past pathogen exposure could be identified by cataloging public T cell receptors. Approximately 310 gigabases of sequencing data and tens of millions of unique TCR sequences were included in an early release covering under 650 HLA-typed donors. The genetic ancestry cluster associated with self-reported Caucasian donors included about 81% of the roughly 390 genotyped donors. An earlier analysis of around 540 of the donors applied high-throughput TCR beta sequencing to assess whether each TCR beta V gene segment acted as functional or pseudogenic. Donor age, sex, ethnicity and CMV serostatus were compiled together with the repertoire data. Using immunosequencing, the study profiled T cell repertoires from about 650 subjects and related those repertoires to cytomegalovirus serostatus. The number of donors typed differed by locus, with 629-630 for A, B, C, DRB1 and DQB1, more than 500 for DQA1, approximately 580 for DPA1, and some 440 for DPB1. The study combined high-throughput TCR immunosequencing, statistical association of individual TCRs with disease status, and machine learning to predict cytomegalovirus infection status. In a later analysis, previously published TCR beta repertoires from 500 to 750 donors were re-analyzed and high-resolution HLA genotyping was added so that TCR occurrence patterns could be studied. Genome-wide SNP genotypes for about three fifths of the 666 donors were used in a later genetic analysis, which treated that subset as a discovery cohort. Roughly 5 DR-DQ haplotypes were treated as single units for association and clustering because of strong linkage in the cohort. Class I and class II HLA loci were covered by the typing at four-digit resolution. All discovery cohort repertoires had been generated on a single sequencing platform. Among about 360 genotyped donors of the cohort, an average of approximately 240,000 unique TCR beta nucleotide sequences were sequenced per donor, roughly 20% of them non-productive. Besides the first cohort of 666 subjects, a separate validation cohort made up of roughly 120 different subjects was used. Overall study results and their limits: A group of highly shared sequence variants was considered likely to be a technical artifact of the sequencing pipeline. According to a later analysis, TCR association rates differed among HLA loci, with DRB1 alleles showing the most associated TCRs and HLA-C alleles showing the fewest. At a false discovery rate of 0.05, a later analysis linked 16,951 TCR beta sequences to specific HLA alleles. In a later analysis, several top co-occurrence clusters were reported to appear linked to parvovirus B19, influenza, CMV and Epstein-Barr virus. The classifier was reported to diagnose cytomegalovirus status with high specificity and sensitivity in both the original and validation cohorts. Some IMGT-functional V segments, including TRBV6-2 and TRBV6-3, could not be distinguished by the 87-base-pair reads and were therefore excluded. A further reported finding was that TCR beta sequences accurately predicted the HLA-A and HLA-B alleles for most subjects in the first cohort. Most CMV-associated TCR beta chains appeared to be HLA-restricted in a later analysis, and the HLA associations seemed to be driven largely by CMV exposure. In a later genetic analysis, a missense DCLRE1C variant was associated with V-gene and J-gene trimming of TCR beta chains, and the association was replicated in an independent cohort. In vitro tests confirmed that a few of the cytomegalovirus-associated TCR beta chains recognize cytomegalovirus antigens. In an earlier analysis of more than 500 of the donors, most TCR beta V segments appeared in productive rearrangements about 87% or about 30% of the time, broadly matching IMGT annotations. In this cohort, only TCR beta chains were sequenced, and detectable features were limited by the absence of alpha or paired-chain data. Most TCR sequences were observed very rarely across donors, whereas some public TCRs were present in many individuals. Linkage disequilibrium might explain the correlated functional status among segregating V segments, but an unknown experimental factor could not be ruled out. The study gave a list of about 160 TCR beta chains associated with cytomegalovirus. In a later analysis, HLA-associated TCR beta chains were found to be more clonally expanded and to have lower generation probabilities than equally common non-associated chains. According to a later genetic analysis, donors in an Asian-associated ancestry cluster had fewer N-insertions in productive TCRs than the roughly 700-donor mean. Immune exposure information for the cohort was limited to CMV serostatus. It was suggested by the authors that the approach could potentially be generalized to other disease states and immunological phenotypes. Presence/absence analyses assumed roughly uniform sequencing depth across donors, an assumption that may not hold. Over 15 rarely observed V segments, including chromosome 9 orphons, were excluded from the earlier analysis of some 590 of the donors because counts were too low. Because HLA typing was unavailable for some donors at each locus, only the typed subset was used in association tests. Strong co-occurrence of HLA alleles, especially DR and DQ, made assigning TCR associations to individual alleles difficult.

A distance of 11 bases separates the germline ends of V and J, which lose 4 bases and 4 bases respectively. In the germline V gene (reference sequence), CDR1 corresponds to GTSNPN and CDR2 to SVGIG. The CDR3 covers 13 residues, taking in both the cysteine and the phenylalanine. Only CDR3 DNA remains: 39 bases, in frame from the first base. The cohort was made up of around 720 healthy bone marrow donors. At the time of sampling, all cohort members were nominally healthy, though unrecorded immune exposures were likely present. The donor was CMV seronegative and belonged to the group of 352 seronegative cohort members. A peripheral blood sample was collected from each donor, and TCR beta sequencing was performed on peripheral blood mononuclear cells. Genomic DNA was extracted from the blood cell samples with the Qiagen DNeasy Blood Extraction Kit. Library preparation employed the immunoSEQ multiplex PCR assay. The multiplex PCR relied on a mix of 60 forward primers for TCR Vbeta segments and 13 reverse primers for TCR Jbeta segments. The CDR3 region of rearranged TCR beta genes was amplified from genomic DNA with a multiplex PCR assay. The Illumina HiSeq System was used to sequence the amplified TCR beta libraries as 87-base-pair reads. As for the original processing: A later analysis counted around 72 million unique TCR beta chains across the 550 to 700 repertoires, and around 12 million of these chains were shared by at least two donors. Raw reads were error-corrected and collapsed into unique sequences by a nearest-neighbor algorithm in which closely related sequences were merged to remove PCR and sequencing errors. CDR3 sequences were aligned to IMGT reference sequences to assign V, D and J gene segments. For a sequence to be retained, a match of at least six nucleotides to both a V gene segment and a J gene segment was required. Rearrangements were classified as productive when the CDR3 lacked stop codons and remained in frame with V and J, and all other rearrangements were classified as non-productive. CDR3 was defined according to IMGT convention as the region running from the second conserved V-encoded cysteine to the conserved J-encoded phenylalanine. In an earlier analysis of around 600 of the donors, sequences lacking an unambiguous match to a single V gene segment were excluded. In an earlier analysis of around 600 of the donors, V segments were called functional above 56.7% productive rearrangements and were called segregating when the between-donor standard deviation exceeded 5%. A statistical classification framework was developed to diagnose cytomegalovirus status using the catalog of TCR beta chain sequences. In a later analysis, V and J genes were assigned by comparing TCR nucleotide sequences against IMGT/GENE-DB human TR gene sequences. In a later analysis, CDR3 sequences and most-parsimonious VDJ recombination scenarios were assigned using the TCRdist pipeline. In a later analysis, each TCR beta chain was defined by its CDR3 amino acid sequence together with its V-gene family, and reads lacking a unique V-gene family were excluded. In a later analysis, 450 to 600 highly shared, low-generation-probability nucleotide sequences were removed to address suspected cross-contamination and a sequencing artifact. A later analysis calculated a clonal expansion index for each public chain from normalized within-repertoire ranks of inferred template counts. A later analysis computed generation probabilities with a VDJ recombination model fitted to out-of-frame rearrangements, and checked the results against IGoR. In a later analysis, TCR-TCR, TCR-HLA and TCR-CMV co-occurrence was scored with hypergeometric tests, and a repertoire-size bias correction was applied to TCR pairs. False discovery rates were estimated in a later analysis by permuting HLA or CMV assignments 20 times. A later analysis grouped co-occurring TCRs with DBSCAN, adding TCRdist sequence similarity when clustering within HLA-allele-positive subsets. For co-occurrence clustering, repertoires with fewer than 30,000 or more than 120,000 public chains were excluded, along with 5 or 6 repertoires with anomalous nucleotide sharing. Not all clones reach the TCRdb copy of this immuneACCESS table, which keeps in-frame sequences only. Checked studies attribute under half of the gap to unresolved V genes and leave the rest unexplained. V and J calls and clone size are copied from that table; D and trimming were computed from the DNA. Counted in this sample were fewer than 200,000 clones; roughly four fifths of them appeared once. Approximately 0.51% of the sample is held by the ten biggest clonotypes.

As regards this clone: The clone's antigen remains unknown. Base qualities are not provided; no much larger clone lies one nucleotide away.

Sequencing was performed on PBMCs. The receptor was isolated from a woman aged 50 to 60 in good health and CMV-seronegative. This chain is built from TRBV30 and TRBJ1-5; a tentative D match to TRBD1 spans 5 bases. The nucleotide sequence is TGTGCCTGGACCCAGGGCCCAAATCAGCCCCAGCATTTT. Its coded protein is CAWTQGPNQPQHF.